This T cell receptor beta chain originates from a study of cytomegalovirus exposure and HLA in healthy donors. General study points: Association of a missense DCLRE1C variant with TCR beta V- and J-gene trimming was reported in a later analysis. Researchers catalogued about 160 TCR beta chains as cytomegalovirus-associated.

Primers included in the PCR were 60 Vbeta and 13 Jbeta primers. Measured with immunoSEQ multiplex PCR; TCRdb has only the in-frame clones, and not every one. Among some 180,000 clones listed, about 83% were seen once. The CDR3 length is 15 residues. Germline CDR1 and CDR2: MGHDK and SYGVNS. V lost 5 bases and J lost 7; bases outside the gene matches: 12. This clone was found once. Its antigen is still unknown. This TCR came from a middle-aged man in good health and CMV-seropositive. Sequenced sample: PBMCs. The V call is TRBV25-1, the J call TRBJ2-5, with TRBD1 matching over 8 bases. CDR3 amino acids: CASSRTGGSLGTQYF. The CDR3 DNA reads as TGTGCCAGCAGTAGAACAGGGGGGAGCCTTGGGACCCAGTACTTC.